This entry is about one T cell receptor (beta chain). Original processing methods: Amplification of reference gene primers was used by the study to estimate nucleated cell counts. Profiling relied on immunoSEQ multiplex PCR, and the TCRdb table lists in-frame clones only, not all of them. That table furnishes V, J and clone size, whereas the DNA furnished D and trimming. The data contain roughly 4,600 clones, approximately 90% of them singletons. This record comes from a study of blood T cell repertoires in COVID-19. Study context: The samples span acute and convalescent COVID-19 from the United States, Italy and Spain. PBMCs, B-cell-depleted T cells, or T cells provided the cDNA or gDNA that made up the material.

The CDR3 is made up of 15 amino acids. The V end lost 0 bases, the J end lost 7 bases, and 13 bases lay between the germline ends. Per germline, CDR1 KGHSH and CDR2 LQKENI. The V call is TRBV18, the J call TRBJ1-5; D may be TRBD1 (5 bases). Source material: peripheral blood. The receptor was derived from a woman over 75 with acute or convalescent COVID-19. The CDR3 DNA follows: TGTGCCAGCTCACCACCGGCCAGGGCTGGCCAGCCCCAGCATTTT. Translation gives CASSPPARAGQPQHF.